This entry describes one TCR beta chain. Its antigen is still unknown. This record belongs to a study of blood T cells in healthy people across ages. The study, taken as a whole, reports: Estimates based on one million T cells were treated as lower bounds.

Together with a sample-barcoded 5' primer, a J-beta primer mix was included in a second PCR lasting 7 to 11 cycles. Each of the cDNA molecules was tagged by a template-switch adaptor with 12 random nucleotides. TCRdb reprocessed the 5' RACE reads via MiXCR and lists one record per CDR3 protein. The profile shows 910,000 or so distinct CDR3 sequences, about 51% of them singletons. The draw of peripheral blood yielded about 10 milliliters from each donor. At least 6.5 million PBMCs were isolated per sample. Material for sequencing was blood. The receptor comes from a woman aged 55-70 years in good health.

The CDR3: CSVEESGTDTQYF. In nucleotides, the CDR3 is TGCAGCGTTGAAGAGTCAGGCACAGATACGCAGTATTTT. The genes are TRBV29-1 and TRBJ2-3; D call uncertain. This CDR3 comprises 13 residues. Trimming cost V 0 bases and J 1 base, with 5 bases left between them. Per germline, CDR1 SQVTM and CDR2 ANQGSEA.